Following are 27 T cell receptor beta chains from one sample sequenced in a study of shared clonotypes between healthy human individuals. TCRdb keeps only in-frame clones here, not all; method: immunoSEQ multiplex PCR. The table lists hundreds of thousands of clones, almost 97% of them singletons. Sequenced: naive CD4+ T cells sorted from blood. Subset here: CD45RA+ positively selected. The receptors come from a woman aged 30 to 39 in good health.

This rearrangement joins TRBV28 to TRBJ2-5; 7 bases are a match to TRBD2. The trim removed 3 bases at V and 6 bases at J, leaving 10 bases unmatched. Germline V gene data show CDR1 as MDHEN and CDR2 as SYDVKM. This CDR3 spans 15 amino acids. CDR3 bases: TGTGCCAGCAGTTTGGAAGCGGGACCGCGGAAGACCCAGTACTTC. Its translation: CASSLEAGPRKTQYF.

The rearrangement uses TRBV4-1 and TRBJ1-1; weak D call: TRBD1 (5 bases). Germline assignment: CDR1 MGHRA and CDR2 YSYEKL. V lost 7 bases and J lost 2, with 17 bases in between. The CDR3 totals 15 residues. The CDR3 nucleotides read TGCGCCAGCACTACCGCGGGCAGGGATAACACTGAAGCTTTCTTT. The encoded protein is CASTTAGRDNTEAFF.

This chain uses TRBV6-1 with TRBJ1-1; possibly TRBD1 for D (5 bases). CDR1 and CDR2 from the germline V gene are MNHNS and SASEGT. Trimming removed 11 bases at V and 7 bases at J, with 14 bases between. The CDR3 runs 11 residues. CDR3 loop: CASGGVGEAFF. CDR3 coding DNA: TGTGCCTCAGGAGGGGTAGGTGAAGCTTTCTTT.

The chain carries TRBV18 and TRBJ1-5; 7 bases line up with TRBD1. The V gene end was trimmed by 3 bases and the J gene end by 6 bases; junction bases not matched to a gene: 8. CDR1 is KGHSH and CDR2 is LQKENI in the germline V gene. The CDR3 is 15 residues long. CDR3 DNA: TGTGCCAGCTCACCGACTACAGGGGCGGCTCAGCCCCAGCATTTT. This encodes CASSPTTGAAQPQHF.

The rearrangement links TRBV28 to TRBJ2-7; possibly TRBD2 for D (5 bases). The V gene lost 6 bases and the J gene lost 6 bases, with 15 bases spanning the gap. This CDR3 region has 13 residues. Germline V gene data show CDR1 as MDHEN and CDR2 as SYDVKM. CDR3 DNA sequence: TGTGCCAGCAGGAATAACGGGGTAGGCGAGCAGTACTTC. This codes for CASRNNGVGEQYF.

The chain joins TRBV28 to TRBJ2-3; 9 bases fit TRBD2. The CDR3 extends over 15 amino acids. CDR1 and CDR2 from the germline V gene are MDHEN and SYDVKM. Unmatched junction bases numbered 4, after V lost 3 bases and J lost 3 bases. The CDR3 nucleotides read TGTGCCAGCAGTTTGGGCGGGAGGGTTACAGATACGCAGTATTTT. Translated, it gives CASSLGGRVTDTQYF. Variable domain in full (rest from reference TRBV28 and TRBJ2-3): DVKVTQSSRYLVKRTGEKVFLECVQDMDHENMFWYRQDPGLGLRLIYFSYDVKMKEKGDIPEGYSVSREKKERFSLILESASTNQTSMYLCASSLGGRVTDTQYFGPGTRLTVL.

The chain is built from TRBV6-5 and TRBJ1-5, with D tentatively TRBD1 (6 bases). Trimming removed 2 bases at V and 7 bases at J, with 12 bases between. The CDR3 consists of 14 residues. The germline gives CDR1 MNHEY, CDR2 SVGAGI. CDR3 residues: CASSYAQGQQPQHF. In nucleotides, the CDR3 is TGTGCCAGCAGTTACGCGCAGGGGCAACAGCCCCAGCATTTT.

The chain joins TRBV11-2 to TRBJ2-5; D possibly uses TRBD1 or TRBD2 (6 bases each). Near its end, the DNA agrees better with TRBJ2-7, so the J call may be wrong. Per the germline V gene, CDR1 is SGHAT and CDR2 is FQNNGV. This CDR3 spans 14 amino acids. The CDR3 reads CASRRGGRAHEQYF. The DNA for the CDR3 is TGTGCCAGCAGGAGAGGGGGGAGAGCCCACGAGCAGTACTTC.

The CDR3 DNA reads TGTGCCAGCAGTTTCGTTGGACTAGCGAACACAGATACGCAGTATTTT. This sequence encodes CASSFVGLANTDTQYF. This chain joins TRBV27 and TRBJ2-3; 9 nucleotides match TRBD2. V was clipped by 3 bases and J by 2 bases; unmatched bases: 6. This CDR3 has 16 residues. Germline CDR1 and CDR2: MNHEY and SMNVEV (reference sequence).

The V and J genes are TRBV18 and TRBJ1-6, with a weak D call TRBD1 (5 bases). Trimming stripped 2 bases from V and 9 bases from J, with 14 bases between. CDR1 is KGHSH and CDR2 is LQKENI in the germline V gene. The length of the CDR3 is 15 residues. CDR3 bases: TGTGCCAGCTCACCAAGGTCCGGGGGTGGTTCACCCCTCCACTTT. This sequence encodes CASSPRSGGGSPLHF.

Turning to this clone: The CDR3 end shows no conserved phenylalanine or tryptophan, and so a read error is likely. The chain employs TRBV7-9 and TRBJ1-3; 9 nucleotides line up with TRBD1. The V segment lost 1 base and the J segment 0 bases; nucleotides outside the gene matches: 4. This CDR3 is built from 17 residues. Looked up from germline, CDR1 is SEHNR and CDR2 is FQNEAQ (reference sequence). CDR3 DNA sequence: TGTGCCAGCAGCTTAGGGGACAGGGCTCTCTCTGGAAACACCATATATTCT. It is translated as CASSLGDRALSGNTIYS.

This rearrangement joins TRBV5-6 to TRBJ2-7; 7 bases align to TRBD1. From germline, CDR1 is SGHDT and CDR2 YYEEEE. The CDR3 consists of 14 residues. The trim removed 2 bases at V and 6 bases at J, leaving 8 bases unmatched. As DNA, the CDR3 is TGTGCCAGCAGCTTTTCGGACAGGATCGGCGAGCAGTACTTC. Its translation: CASSFSDRIGEQYF.

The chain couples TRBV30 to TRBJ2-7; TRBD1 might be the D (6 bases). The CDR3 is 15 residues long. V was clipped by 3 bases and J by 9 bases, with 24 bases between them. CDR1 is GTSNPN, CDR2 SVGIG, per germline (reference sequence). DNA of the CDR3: TGTGCCTGGAGACTGGCCGGACAGACAAGTACGAGGCAGTACTTC. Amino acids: CAWRLAGQTSTRQYF.

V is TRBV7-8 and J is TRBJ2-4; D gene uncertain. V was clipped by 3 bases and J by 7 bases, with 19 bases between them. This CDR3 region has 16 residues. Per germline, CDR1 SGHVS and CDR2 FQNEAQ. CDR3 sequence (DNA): TGTGCCAGCAGCTTTTCCGGCAGCTTAAGTAGTAACATTCAGTACTTC. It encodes CASSFSGSLSSNIQYF.

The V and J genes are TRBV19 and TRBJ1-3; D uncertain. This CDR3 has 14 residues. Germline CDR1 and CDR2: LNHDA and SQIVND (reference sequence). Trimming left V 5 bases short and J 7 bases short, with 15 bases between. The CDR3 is CASSPAGIRNTIYF. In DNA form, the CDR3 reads TGTGCCAGTAGTCCGGCAGGAATACGGAACACCATATATTTT.

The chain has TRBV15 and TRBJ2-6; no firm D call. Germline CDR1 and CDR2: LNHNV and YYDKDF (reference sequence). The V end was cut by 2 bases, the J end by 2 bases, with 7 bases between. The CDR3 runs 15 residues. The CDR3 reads CATSRTLTGANVLTF. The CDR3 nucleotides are TGTGCCACCAGCAGAACGCTTACTGGGGCCAACGTCCTGACTTTC.

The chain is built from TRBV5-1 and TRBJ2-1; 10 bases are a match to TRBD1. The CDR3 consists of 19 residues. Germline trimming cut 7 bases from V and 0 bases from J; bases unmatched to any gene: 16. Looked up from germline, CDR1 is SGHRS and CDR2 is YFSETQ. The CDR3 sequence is CASAGASGTGVYSYNEQFF. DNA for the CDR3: TGCGCCAGCGCGGGGGCCTCCGGGACAGGGGTTTACTCCTACAATGAGCAGTTCTTC. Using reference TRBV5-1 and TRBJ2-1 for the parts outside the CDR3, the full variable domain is KAGVTQTPRYLIKTRGQQVTLSCSPISGHRSVSWYQQTPGQGLQFLFEYFSETQRNKGNFPGRFSGRQFSNSRSEMNVSTLELGDSALYLCASAGASGTGVYSYNEQFFGPGTRLTVL.

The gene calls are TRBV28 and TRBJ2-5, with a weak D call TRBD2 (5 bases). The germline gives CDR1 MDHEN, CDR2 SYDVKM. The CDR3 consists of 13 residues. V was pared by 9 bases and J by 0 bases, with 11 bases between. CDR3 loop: CASESDYQETQYF. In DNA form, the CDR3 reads TGTGCCAGTGAATCGGACTACCAAGAGACCCAGTACTTC.

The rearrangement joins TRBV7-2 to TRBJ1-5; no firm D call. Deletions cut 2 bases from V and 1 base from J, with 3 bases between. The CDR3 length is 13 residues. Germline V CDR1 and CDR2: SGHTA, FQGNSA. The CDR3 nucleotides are TGTGCCAGCAGCTTAACCAGCAATCAGCCCCAGCATTTT. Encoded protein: CASSLTSNQPQHF.

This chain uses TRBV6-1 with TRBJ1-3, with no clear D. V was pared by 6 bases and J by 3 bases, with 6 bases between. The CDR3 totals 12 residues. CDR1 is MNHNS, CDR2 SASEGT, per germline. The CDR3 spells CASRYDGNTIYF. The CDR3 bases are TGTGCCAGCAGATATGATGGAAACACCATATATTTT.

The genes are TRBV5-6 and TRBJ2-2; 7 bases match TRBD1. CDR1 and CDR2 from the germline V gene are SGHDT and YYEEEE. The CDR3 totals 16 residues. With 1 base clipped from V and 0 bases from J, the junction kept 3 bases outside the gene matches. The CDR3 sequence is CASSLWGQPNTGELFF. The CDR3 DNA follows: TGTGCCAGCAGCTTGTGGGGACAGCCGAACACCGGGGAGCTGTTTTTT.

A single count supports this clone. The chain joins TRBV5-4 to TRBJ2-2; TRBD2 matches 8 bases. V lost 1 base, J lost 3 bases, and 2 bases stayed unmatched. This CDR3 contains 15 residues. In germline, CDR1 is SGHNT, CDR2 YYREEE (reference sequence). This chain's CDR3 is CASSLSLADTGELFF. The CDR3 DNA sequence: TGTGCCAGCAGCTTGTCACTAGCGGACACCGGGGAGCTGTTTTTT.

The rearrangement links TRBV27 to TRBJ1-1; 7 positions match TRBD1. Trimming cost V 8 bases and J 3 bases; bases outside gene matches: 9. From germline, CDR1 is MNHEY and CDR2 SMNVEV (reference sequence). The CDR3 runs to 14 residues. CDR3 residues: CASGNDREDTEAFF. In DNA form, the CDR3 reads TGTGCCAGCGGGAACGACAGGGAGGACACTGAAGCTTTCTTT.

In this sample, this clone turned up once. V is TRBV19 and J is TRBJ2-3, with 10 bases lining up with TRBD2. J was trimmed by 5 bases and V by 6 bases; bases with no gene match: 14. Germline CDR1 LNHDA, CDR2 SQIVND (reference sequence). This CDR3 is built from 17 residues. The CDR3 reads CASSSEREGVGGDTQYF. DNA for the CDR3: TGTGCCAGTAGCTCCGAGCGGGAGGGCGTCGGGGGAGATACGCAGTATTTT.

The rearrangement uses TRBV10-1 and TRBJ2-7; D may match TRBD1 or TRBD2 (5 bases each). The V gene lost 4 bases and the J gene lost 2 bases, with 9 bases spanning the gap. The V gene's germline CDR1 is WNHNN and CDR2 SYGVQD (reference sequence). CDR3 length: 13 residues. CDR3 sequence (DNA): TGCGCCAGCAGTGCAGGGACCACCTACGAGCAGTACTTC. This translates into CASSAGTTYEQYF.

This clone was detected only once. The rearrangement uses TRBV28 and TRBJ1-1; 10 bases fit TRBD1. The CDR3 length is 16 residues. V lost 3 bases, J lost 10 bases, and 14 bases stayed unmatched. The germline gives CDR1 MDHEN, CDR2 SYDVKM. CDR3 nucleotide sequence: TGTGCCAGCAGTTTGTTCGGGACAGGGGTTCCGCGGCGAGCTTTCTTT. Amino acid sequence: CASSLFGTGVPRRAFF.

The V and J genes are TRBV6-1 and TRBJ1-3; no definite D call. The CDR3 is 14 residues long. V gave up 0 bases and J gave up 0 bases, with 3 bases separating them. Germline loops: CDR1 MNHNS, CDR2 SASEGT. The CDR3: CASSEAVSGNTIYF. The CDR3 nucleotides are TGTGCCAGCAGTGAAGCAGTCTCTGGAAACACCATATATTTT.